The TCR beta chain under discussion was sequenced for a study of cytomegalovirus exposure and HLA in healthy donors. In the case of this clone: Its target is unknown.

It was with 60 Vbeta and 13 Jbeta primers that the PCR ran. The table came from immunoSEQ multiplex PCR; TCRdb's copy has only in-frame clones and leaves some out. Of around 140,000 clones in the sample, roughly 71% were seen once. Study-wide findings and caveats: The study designated some 180 TCR beta chains cytomegalovirus-associated. In a later analysis, a missense DCLRE1C variant was linked to TCR beta V- and J-gene trimming.

This CDR3 contains 15 residues. V was pared by 1 base and J by 1 base, with 2 bases of the junction left unmatched. Germline values: CDR1 SGHVS, CDR2 FQNEAQ. Unrecorded immune exposure was likely among donors, who were nominally healthy when sampled. The TCR originated in a woman between 40 and 50 years old in good health and CMV-seronegative. The source material was PBMCs. This chain uses TRBV7-8 with TRBJ2-3; 7 bases fit TRBD2. This CDR3 is CASSLGLAGTDTQYF. The CDR3 region has the DNA TGTGCCAGCAGCTTAGGACTAGCCGGCACAGATACGCAGTATTTT.